A single sample gave rise to the 17 T cell receptor beta chains below, sequenced in a study of regulatory T cells in long-lasting Graves disease. HTBI primers from iRepertoire and Arm-PCR of CDR3 regions yielded the TCR beta libraries. TCRdb reprocessed the multiplex PCR reads with MiXCR, giving one entry per CDR3 protein. Found here are 400,000 to 450,000 distinct CDR3 sequences, about 16% of them singletons; the top ten hold 16%. The time point: newly diagnosed GD, antithyroid drugs for less than 3 months. Making the TCR library involved RNA that had been extracted from PBMCs. These data also featured in a second study, about T cells in Graves' hyperthyroidism and ophthalmopathy.

The sequencing used peripheral blood mononuclear cells (PBMCs), collected at new diagnosis, from a patient treated with antithyroid drugs. These receptor sequences come from a woman between 25 and 40 years old with Graves disease.

This clonotype was detected many times. V and J are TRBV12-3 or TRBV12-4 and TRBJ2-2; 11 positions match TRBD2. V was pared by 5 bases and J by 3 bases, with 11 bases of the junction left unmatched. The CDR3 loop spans 18 amino acids. The CDR3: CASSPTRLAGTHTGELFF. The DNA for the CDR3 is TGTGCCAGCAGTCCAACCCGACTAGCGGGAACGCACACCGGGGAGCTGTTTTTT.

The chain is built from TRBV6-1 and TRBJ2-7; D possibly matches TRBD1 or TRBD2 (5 bases each). The CDR3 covers 15 residues. Germline assignment: CDR1 MNHNS and CDR2 SASEGT. Trimming took off 7 bases at V and 0 bases at J, with 16 bases between the two ends. CDR3 loop: CASTHWGIDSYEQYF. The CDR3 nucleotides read TGTGCCAGCACCCATTGGGGGATTGACTCCTACGAGCAGTACTTC.

This clonotype was picked up a small number of times. The gene calls are TRBV25-1 and TRBJ2-7, with 13 positions matching TRBD2. The CDR3 is 16 amino acids. In germline, CDR1 is MGHDK, CDR2 SYGVNS. Unmatched junction bases numbered 11, after V lost 6 bases and J lost 6 bases. CDR3 bases: TGTGCCAGCAGCGCCCTCGGACTAGCGGGAGTCGGCGAGCAGTACTTC. It specifies CASSALGLAGVGEQYF.

This clonotype showed up many times. This chain joins TRBV20-1 and TRBJ2-7, with D possibly matching TRBD1 (7 bases). The length of the CDR3 is 12 residues. The germline CDR1 and CDR2 sequences are DFQATT and SNEGSKA (reference sequence). The germline V and J ends were trimmed by 7 bases and 4 bases, with 14 bases remaining between them. CDR3 nucleotide sequence: TGCAGTGTCAAGCAGGGGGGTTACGAGCAGTACTTC. This gives the protein CSVKQGGYEQYF.

This clonotype appeared a few times. This chain links TRBV20-1 with TRBJ1-4; 7 positions agree with TRBD1. This CDR3 is 14 amino acids long. With 5 bases clipped from V and 5 bases from J, the junction kept 8 bases outside the gene matches. Germline V gene sequence: CDR1 DFQATT, CDR2 SNEGSKA (reference sequence). The CDR3 coding sequence is TGCAGTGCTCGCACGACAGGGAAGAATGAAAAACTGTTTTTT. Translating gives CSARTTGKNEKLFF.

This clonotype was recorded many times. The genes are TRBV28 and TRBJ2-7, with D possibly TRBD1 on 6 matching bases. V lost 5 bases, J lost 5 bases, and 16 bases lay in between. The germline V gene has CDR1 MDHEN and CDR2 SYDVKM. This CDR3 is 14 amino acids long. The CDR3 here is CASSQWDTPHEQYF. CDR3 sequence (DNA): TGTGCCAGCAGTCAGTGGGACACCCCCCACGAGCAGTACTTC.

There are many counts of this clonotype. The junction shows a germline mismatch at one end, possibly a read error. The CDR3 reads CASSLDPSGSASSYNEQFF. Here the CDR3 DNA reads TGTGCCAGCAGCTTAGATCCTAGCGGGAGTGCTAGCTCCTACAATGAGCAGTTCTTC. This chain joins TRBV5-1 and TRBJ2-1; 10 nucleotides agree with TRBD2. The CDR3 has 19 amino acids. CDR1 and CDR2 from the germline V gene are SGHRS and YFSETQ. The full variable domain, its missing parts supplied by reference TRBV5-1 and TRBJ2-1, is KAGVTQTPRYLIKTRGQQVTLSCSPISGHRSVSWYQQTPGQGLQFLFEYFSETQRNKGNFPGRFSGRQFSNSRSEMNVSTLELGDSALYLCASSLDPSGSASSYNEQFFGPGTRLTVL.

At least ten counts were recorded for this clonotype. This sequence joins TRBV5-1 and TRBJ2-7; 13 nucleotides match TRBD2. This CDR3 has 15 amino acids. The germline CDR1 and CDR2 sequences are SGHRS and YFSETQ. The V segment lost 3 bases and the J segment 6 bases; nucleotides outside the gene matches: 6. The CDR3 protein is CASSSGLAGAAEQYF. The CDR3, as DNA: TGCGCCAGCAGCTCCGGACTAGCGGGAGCGGCCGAGCAGTACTTC. Together with reference TRBV5-1 and TRBJ2-7, the CDR3 gives the full variable domain: KAGVTQTPRYLIKTRGQQVTLSCSPISGHRSVSWYQQTPGQGLQFLFEYFSETQRNKGNFPGRFSGRQFSNSRSEMNVSTLELGDSALYLCASSSGLAGAAEQYFGPGTRLTVT.

This chain joins TRBV5-1 and TRBJ2-1, with D possibly called TRBD1 or TRBD2 (5 bases each). The CDR3 runs to 13 residues. Germline CDR1 reads SGHRS; CDR2 reads YFSETQ. Trimming removed 7 bases at V and 4 bases at J, with 12 bases between. The CDR3 reads CASGRDVYNEQFF. CDR3 DNA: TGCGCCAGCGGTCGGGACGTATACAATGAGCAGTTCTTC.

The sample holds a few counts of this clonotype. This rearrangement joins TRBV7-3 to TRBJ2-1, with TRBD2 matching over 7 bases. V trimming: 5 bases; J trimming: 2 bases; junction bases outside the gene matches: 6. Germline CDR1 SGHTA, CDR2 FQGTGA. The CDR3 loop spans 15 amino acids. CDR3 protein: CASSQTSTTYNEQFF. The CDR3, as DNA: TGTGCCAGCAGCCAGACTAGCACGACCTACAATGAGCAGTTCTTC.

This clonotype was observed at least ten times. CDR3 amino acids: CASTLGVGNTEAFF. The CDR3 DNA is TGTGCCAGCACCCTCGGGGTGGGAAACACTGAAGCTTTCTTT. The gene calls are TRBV9 and TRBJ1-1; no firm D call. V lost 6 bases to trimming and J lost 2 bases, with 14 bases between them. Germline CDR1 reads SGDLS; CDR2 reads YYNGEE. CDR3 size: 14 residues.

Points on this clonotype: This likely reflects a read error, since a far larger clone is one base away. V is TRBV12-3 or TRBV12-4 and J is TRBJ2-1; 8 nucleotides agree with TRBD2. The CDR3 sequence is 14 residues long. Trimming at V came to 7 bases and at J to 10 bases, leaving 12 bases not matched to a gene. The CDR3 nucleotides read TGTGCCAGCACCACTAGCGGAAACTCCTACGAGCAGTTCTTC. Protein sequence: CASTTSGNSYEQFF.

The chain carries TRBV29-1 and TRBJ1-2, with TRBD1 as a possible D gene (6 bases). The CDR3 totals 13 residues. V lost 4 bases to trimming and J lost 3 bases, with 12 bases between them. Looked up from germline, CDR1 is SQVTM and CDR2 is ANQGSEA. CDR3: CSVGRTVDYGYTF. The CDR3 DNA sequence: TGCAGCGTTGGGAGGACAGTTGACTATGGCTACACCTTC. Full variable domain (rest looked up from reference TRBV29-1 and TRBJ1-2): SAVISQKPSRDICQRGTSLTIQCQVDSQVTMMFWYRQQPGQSLTLIATANQGSEATYESGFVIDKFPISRPNLTFSTLTVSNMSPEDSSIYLCSVGRTVDYGYTFGSGTRLTVV.

This clonotype was seen repeatedly, ten times or more. This rearrangement joins TRBV30 to TRBJ2-3; possibly TRBD1 for D (5 bases). Trimming removed 0 bases from V and 2 bases from J, with 9 bases in between. Germline loops: CDR1 GTSNPN, CDR2 SVGIG (reference sequence). CDR3 length: 14 amino acids. In nucleotides, the CDR3 is TGTGCCTGGAGTGTTGGGGCCCTCACAGATACGCAGTATTTT. Residues: CAWSVGALTDTQYF.

This clonotype appeared many times. The chain employs TRBV2 and TRBJ2-2, with D perhaps TRBD2 (6 bases). Trimming cost V 8 bases and J 6 bases, with 10 bases left between them. Germline V gives CDR1 SNHLY, CDR2 FYNNEI. CDR3 length: 12 residues. The CDR3 region is CASAGLPGELFF. The CDR3 DNA is TGTGCCAGCGCGGGACTCCCCGGGGAGCTGTTTTTT.

This clonotype was seen repeatedly, ten times or more. The V gene is TRBV16, the J gene TRBJ2-7, with 10 nucleotides matching TRBD2. V dropped 2 bases and J dropped 7; count of bases not matched to a gene: 8. Germline CDR1 KGHSY, CDR2 FQNENV. There are 15 residues in the CDR3. The CDR3 sequence: CASSQQSSGRYEQYF. As DNA, the CDR3 is TGTGCCAGCAGCCAACAATCTAGCGGGAGATATGAGCAGTACTTC.

This sequence joins TRBV6-1 and TRBJ1-2, with D hard to call. CDR1 and CDR2 (germline): MNHNS, SASEGT. The CDR3 runs to 12 residues. Trimming pared 5 bases from V and 5 bases from J, leaving 9 bases between. CDR3 bases: TGTGCCAGCAGTCGATTAGGGTATGGCTACACCTTC. This gives the protein CASSRLGYGYTF.